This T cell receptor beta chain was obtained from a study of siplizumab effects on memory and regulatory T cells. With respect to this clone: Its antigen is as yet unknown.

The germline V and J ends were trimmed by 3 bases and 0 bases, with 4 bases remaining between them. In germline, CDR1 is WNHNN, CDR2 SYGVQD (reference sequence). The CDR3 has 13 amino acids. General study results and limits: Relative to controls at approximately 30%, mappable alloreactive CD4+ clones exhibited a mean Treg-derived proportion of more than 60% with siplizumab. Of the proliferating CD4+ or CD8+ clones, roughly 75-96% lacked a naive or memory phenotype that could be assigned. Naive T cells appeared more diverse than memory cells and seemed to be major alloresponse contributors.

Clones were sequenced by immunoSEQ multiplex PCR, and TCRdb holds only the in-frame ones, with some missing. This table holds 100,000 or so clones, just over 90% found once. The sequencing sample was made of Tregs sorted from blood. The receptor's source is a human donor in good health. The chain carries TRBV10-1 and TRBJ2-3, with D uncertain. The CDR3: CASSEDSTDTQYF. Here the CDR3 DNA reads TGCGCCAGCAGTGAAGATAGCACAGATACGCAGTATTTT.